The 20 T cell receptor beta chains reported below all come from one sample, sequenced in a study of cytomegalovirus exposure and HLA in healthy donors. Generated by immunoSEQ multiplex PCR, the TCRdb table keeps only in-frame clones and is missing some. Found here are around 120,000 clones, approximately 90% of them singletons; the top ten hold less than 2%. Sequenced sample: PBMCs. The receptors originated from a man aged 18 to 30 in good health and CMV-seronegative.

The chain uses TRBV28 and TRBJ1-1; perhaps TRBD1 as D (6 bases). The V gene's germline CDR1 is MDHEN and CDR2 SYDVKM. Trimming pared 6 bases from V and 5 bases from J, leaving 19 bases between. This CDR3 contains 15 residues. As DNA, the CDR3 is TGTGCCAGCAGCGGGACACCGGACCTTGGGACTGAAGCTTTCTTT. This gives the protein CASSGTPDLGTEAFF.

The chain uses TRBV28 and TRBJ1-1, with D hard to call. The V gene's germline CDR1 is MDHEN and CDR2 SYDVKM. The CDR3 spans 13 residues. Between the trimmed V and J ends, which lost 9 bases and 1 base, there was a span of 12 bases. CDR3 sequence: CASTKLENTEAFF. The CDR3 nucleotides read TGTGCCAGTACTAAATTGGAGAACACTGAAGCTTTCTTT.

The V gene is TRBV27, the J gene TRBJ1-3; tentative D call: TRBD1 (6 bases). Per germline, CDR1 MNHEY and CDR2 SMNVEV (reference sequence). This CDR3 region has 21 residues. The V end was cut by 0 bases, the J end by 0 bases, with 24 bases between. The CDR3 bases are TGTGCCAGCAGTTTATCGGGTCGGGGGGCTCTAACCCTCGCCTCTGGAAACACCATATATTTT. It encodes CASSLSGRGALTLASGNTIYF.

The rearrangement links TRBV6-1 to TRBJ2-7, with TRBD2 matching over 12 bases. CDR1 is MNHNS, CDR2 SASEGT, per germline. The CDR3 spans 14 residues. Germline trimming cut 7 bases from V and 4 bases from J; bases unmatched to any gene: 5. The CDR3 is CASKTSGGLYEQYF. Written as DNA, the CDR3 is TGTGCCAGCAAGACTAGCGGGGGTCTTTACGAGCAGTACTTC.

V and J are TRBV28 and TRBJ2-1; possible D gene TRBD2, 6 bases. V was cut by 2 bases and J by 4 bases, with 12 bases left in between. This CDR3 region has 15 residues. Germline CDR1 reads MDHEN; CDR2 reads SYDVKM. The CDR3 nucleotides read TGTGCCAGCAGTTTAGGCGGGACCGGATACAATGAGCAGTTCTTC. Translated: CASSLGGTGYNEQFF.

CDR3: CASSLGGTGLTNEKLFF. CDR3 sequence (DNA): TGTGCCAGCAGCTTAGGGGGGACAGGTCTAACTAATGAAAAACTGTTTTTT. The chain joins TRBV7-2 to TRBJ1-4; 8 bases fit TRBD1. The CDR3 consists of 17 residues. With V trimmed by 1 base and J by 1 base, 5 bases remained unmatched. Germline CDR1 reads SGHTA; CDR2 reads FQGNSA.

The V gene is TRBV6-1, the J gene TRBJ2-7; 8 positions agree with TRBD1. Trimming took 6 bases from V and 3 from J; bases not matched to a gene: 7. The V gene's germline CDR1 is MNHNS and CDR2 SASEGT. The CDR3 length is 14 residues. Here the CDR3 DNA reads TGTGCCAGCAGGGTCGGACAGGGACGCTACGAGCAGTACTTC. Amino acid sequence: CASRVGQGRYEQYF.

The chain employs TRBV18 and TRBJ2-7; TRBD1 matches 7 bases. Germline trimming cut 4 bases from V and 6 bases from J; bases unmatched to any gene: 12. This CDR3 is built from 15 residues. CDR1 is KGHSH, CDR2 LQKENI, per germline. Here the CDR3 DNA reads TGTGCCAGCTCACTCCGGTCCACAGGGGTAGGCGAGCAGTACTTC. It specifies CASSLRSTGVGEQYF.

CDR3 nucleotide sequence: TGTGCCAGTAGTATGAATCGACAGGGCGATCAGCCCCAGCATTTT. It translates to CASSMNRQGDQPQHF. This chain uses TRBV19 with TRBJ1-5; TRBD1 matches 7 bases. CDR1 LNHDA and CDR2 SQIVND come from the germline V gene (reference sequence). The J segment lost 5 bases and the V segment lost 3 bases, leaving 7 bases of the junction unmatched. This CDR3 is built from 15 residues. Looking up the rest from reference TRBV19 and TRBJ1-5 gives the full variable domain: DGGITQSPKYLFRKEGQNVTLSCEQNLNHDAMYWYRQDPGQGLRLIYYSQIVNDFQKGDIAEGYSVSREKKESFPLTVTSAQKNPTAFYLCASSMNRQGDQPQHFGDGTRLSIL.

This sequence joins TRBV6-4 and TRBJ2-2, with 10 bases lining up with TRBD2. Germline V gene data show CDR1 as MRHNA and CDR2 as SNTAGT. The CDR3 covers 16 residues. Unmatched junction bases numbered 0, after V lost 1 base and J lost 1 base. The CDR3 here is CASSDWTSGNTGELFF. CDR3 in DNA: TGTGCCAGCAGTGACTGGACTAGCGGGAACACCGGGGAGCTGTTTTTT.

The J gene is TRBJ1-2, the V gene TRBV19; a weak D match, TRBD1 (5 bases). Germline-derived CDR1 and CDR2 are LNHDA and SQIVND (reference sequence). V was pared by 3 bases and J by 0 bases, with 17 bases between. The CDR3 extends over 17 amino acids. The CDR3 sequence: CASSIFGGGLANYGYTF. The CDR3 bases are TGTGCCAGTAGTATTTTTGGCGGGGGATTAGCTAACTATGGCTACACCTTC.

This sequence joins TRBV28 and TRBJ2-7; D possibly corresponds to TRBD1 (5 bases). The V gene's germline CDR1 is MDHEN and CDR2 SYDVKM. The CDR3 is 13 residues long. Trimming pared 6 bases from V and 4 bases from J, leaving 13 bases between. DNA for the CDR3: TGTGCCAGCAGGAGAAACCAGGGTTACGAGCAGTACTTC. Translated, it gives CASRRNQGYEQYF.

V gene TRBV19 combines with J gene TRBJ1-6; D might be TRBD1 (6 bases). The CDR3 totals 14 residues. The V end lost 3 bases, the J end lost 10 bases, and 13 bases lay between the germline ends. Germline V CDR1 and CDR2: LNHDA, SQIVND (reference sequence). The CDR3 here is CASSIGAGDSPLHF. The CDR3 region has the DNA TGTGCCAGTAGTATTGGGGCAGGGGACTCACCCCTCCACTTT.

The chain joins TRBV19 to TRBJ2-3, with 9 bases fitting TRBD1. This CDR3 has 16 residues. Germline V gene data show CDR1 as LNHDA and CDR2 as SQIVND (reference sequence). The V segment lost 3 bases and the J segment 3 bases; nucleotides outside the gene matches: 7. This chain's CDR3 is CASSIPRDRETDTQYF. CDR3 DNA: TGTGCCAGTAGTATCCCCCGGGACAGGGAAACAGATACGCAGTATTTT.

This chain links TRBV6-5 with TRBJ1-1; no clear D gene. Germline V CDR1 and CDR2: MNHEY, SVGAGI. CDR3 length: 13 amino acids. V was clipped by 0 bases and J by 3 bases, with 5 bases between them. This chain's CDR3 is CASSYSADTEAFF. The CDR3 DNA reads TGTGCCAGCAGTTACTCGGCGGACACTGAAGCTTTCTTT.

The chain links TRBV7-9 to TRBJ1-1; maybe TRBD1 (6 bases). CDR1 is SEHNR and CDR2 is FQNEAQ in the germline V gene (reference sequence). V lost 5 bases and J 3 bases, leaving 28 bases between the germline ends. The CDR3 spans 19 residues. As DNA, the CDR3 is TGTGCCAGCAGCGGAGCTTCCTCGGACAGACAAAGTCGTTACACTGAAGCTTTCTTT. The encoded protein is CASSGASSDRQSRYTEAFF.

The V gene is TRBV9, the J gene TRBJ1-3; 11 nucleotides agree with TRBD1. J was trimmed by 1 base and V by 3 bases; bases with no gene match: 6. The CDR3 contains 17 residues. The germline CDR1 and CDR2 sequences are SGDLS and YYNGEE. The CDR3 DNA is TGTGCCAGCAGCGCCCCGGGACAGGGGGGATCTGGAAACACCATATATTTT. This translates into CASSAPGQGGSGNTIYF.

The V gene is TRBV10-1, the J gene TRBJ2-1; TRBD1 is a possible D gene (6 bases). Germline lookup yields CDR1 WNHNN and CDR2 SYGVQD (reference sequence). The CDR3 runs 16 residues. V was clipped by 4 bases and J by 5 bases, with 18 bases between them. CDR3 in DNA: TGCGCCAGCAGTGCCCAGGACAGACCAAAAAACAATGAGCAGTTCTTC. As protein: CASSAQDRPKNNEQFF.

This sequence joins TRBV5-4 and TRBJ1-1; D not certain. Germline V gene sequence: CDR1 SGHNT, CDR2 YYREEE (reference sequence). The CDR3 covers 13 residues. V shed 0 bases and J shed 8 bases, with 11 bases lying between them. CDR3 amino acids: CASSLGPPEEAFF. The DNA for the CDR3 is TGTGCCAGCAGCTTGGGTCCCCCGGAGGAAGCTTTCTTT.

This clone has only a few counts. This chain uses TRBV28 with TRBJ2-7, with TRBD1 matching over 8 bases. Per the germline V gene, CDR1 is MDHEN and CDR2 is SYDVKM. Unmatched junction bases numbered 10, after V lost 6 bases and J lost 3 bases. This CDR3 has 15 amino acids. The CDR3 sequence: CASSRSRTGHYEQYF. DNA for the CDR3: TGTGCCAGCAGCCGCTCAAGGACAGGGCACTACGAGCAGTACTTC.